The rows below give T cell receptor beta chains drawn from one sample of a study of blood T cell repertoires in COVID-19. Libraries were prepared by immunoSEQ multiplex PCR; TCRdb keeps only in-frame clonotypes and omits some of them. The sample yields 150,000 to 200,000 clones, 83% seen once. The material sequenced was peripheral blood. The receptors here all came from a woman of 80 years or more with acute or convalescent COVID-19. The CDR3 runs from the conserved cysteine through the conserved F or W. D genes are given only for firm matches. Some rows have no size entry. The others give once, few or many, or a class for an expanded clone.

>TRBJ1-5|-|once|TRBV6-1
CASSDIIQPQHF
TGTGCCAGCAGTGATATAATTCAGCCCCAGCATTTT
>TRBJ1-3|TRBD1|-|TRBV7-2
CASSLSGGVNTIYF
TGTGCCAGCAGCTTATCAGGGGGCGTGAACACCATATATTTT
>TRBJ2-4|TRBD1|-|TRBV28
CASSTQGDWAKNIQYF
TGTGCCAGCAGCACCCAGGGGGATTGGGCCAAAAACATTCAGTACTTC
>TRBJ2-3|TRBD2|-|TRBV11-2
CASSLTRVAGSPTDTQYF
TGTGCCAGCAGTCTTACACGGGTAGCGGGGTCCCCGACAGATACGCAGTATTTT
>TRBJ2-5|TRBD2|-|TRBV12-5
CASGLTQGLAGELDQETQYF
TGTGCTAGTGGTTTGACGCAAGGACTAGCGGGAGAATTGGACCAAGAGACCCAGTACTTC
>TRBJ1-1|-|-|TRBV7-9
CASSPTGNTEAFF
TGTGCCAGCAGCCCCACAGGGAACACTGAAGCTTTCTTT
>TRBJ1-1|TRBD1|-|TRBV5-1
CASTLDRDSSEAFF
TGCGCCAGCACCCTCGACAGGGATAGTTCTGAAGCTTTCTTT
>TRBJ2-3|TRBD2|-|TRBV24-1
CATSDFERGRSTDTQYF
TGTGCCACCAGTGATTTTGAGCGGGGTCGAAGCACAGATACGCAGTATTTT
>TRBJ1-5|-|-|TRBV10-1
CASSEGEGCPALRSNQPQHF
TGCGCCAGCAGTGAGGGGGAGGGGTGTCCGGCGCTAAGGAGCAATCAGCCCCAGCATTTT
>TRBJ1-4|TRBD1|-|TRBV5-1
CASSSDRGSDEKLFF
TGCGCCAGCAGCTCAGACAGGGGGTCTGATGAAAAACTGTTTTTT
>TRBJ1-1|-|-|TRBV28
CASRSSTVLHTEAFF
TGTGCCAGCCGTAGTTCTACAGTTCTGCACACTGAAGCTTTCTTT
>TRBJ1-4|-|-|TRBV2
CASSAVGGSNEKLFF
TGTGCCAGCAGTGCGGTTGGGGGCTCTAATGAAAAACTGTTTTTT
>TRBJ2-7|TRBD1|few|TRBV6-2/TRBV6-3
CASSYGTVTYYEQYF
TGTGCCAGCAGTTACGGGACAGTAACTTATTACGAGCAGTACTTC
>TRBJ1-1|-|-|TRBV19
CASSIYSGMNTEAFF
TGTGCCAGTAGTATTTATTCAGGTATGAACACTGAAGCTTTCTTT
>TRBJ2-2|-|-|TRBV11-2
CASSRGRADTGELFF
TGTGCCAGCAGCAGGGGCCGAGCAGACACCGGGGAGCTGTTTTTT
>TRBJ1-2|TRBD1|-|TRBV19
CASSLYGQDNYGYTF
TGTGCCAGTAGTCTCTACGGACAGGATAACTATGGCTACACCTTC
>TRBJ1-5|-|-|TRBV19
CASSISGESNQPQHF
TGTGCCAGTAGTATAAGCGGGGAGAGCAATCAGCCCCAGCATTTT
>TRBJ1-2|TRBD1|-|TRBV19
CASTQGAHDGYTF
TGTGCCAGTACACAGGGGGCGCATGATGGCTACACCTTC
>TRBJ2-1|-|-|TRBV19
CASSMVEGKTEQFF
TGTGCCAGTAGTATGGTGGAGGGCAAAACTGAGCAGTTCTTC
>TRBJ1-4|-|-|TRBV15
CATSRDPSQGLNEKLFF
TGTGCCACCAGCAGAGACCCCTCCCAGGGCCTTAATGAAAAACTGTTTTTT
>TRBJ2-2|-|-|TRBV11-1
CASQLLSIGAAGELFF
TGTGCCAGCCAGCTCCTTTCGATTGGGGCGGCCGGGGAGCTGTTTTTT
>TRBJ1-1|-|-|TRBV11-2
CASSRQGPFGNTEAFF
TGTGCCAGCAGCCGCCAGGGTCCCTTTGGGAACACTGAAGCTTTCTTT
>TRBJ2-1|TRBD1|-|TRBV12-3/TRBV12-4
CASSGTVYNEQFF
TGTGCCAGCAGTGGGACAGTTTACAATGAGCAGTTCTTC
>TRBJ2-3|-|-|TRBV7-9
CASSLDTNTDTQYF
TGTGCCAGCAGCCTAGACACCAACACAGATACGCAGTATTTT
>TRBJ2-5|TRBD2|few|TRBV3-1/TRBV3-2
CASSQGGTSGETQYF
TGTGCCAGCAGCCAAGGAGGGACTAGCGGTGAGACCCAGTACTTC
>TRBJ1-2|-|-|TRBV12-3/TRBV12-4
CASSPDRVYGYTF
TGTGCCAGCAGTCCGGACAGAGTCTATGGCTACACCTTC
>TRBJ2-3|-|once|TRBV19
CASSSPGLGSKDTQYF
TGTGCCAGTAGTTCGCCGGGGTTGGGCTCCAAAGATACGCAGTATTTT
>TRBJ1-1|-|-|TRBV28
CASSIIGVRTEAFF
TGTGCCAGCAGTATAATCGGGGTACGGACTGAAGCTTTCTTT
>TRBJ2-3|TRBD2|-|TRBV24-1
CATSDTGTSGADTQYF
TGTGCCACCAGTGATACCGGGACTAGCGGGGCAGATACGCAGTATTTT
>TRBJ1-2|-|-|TRBV3-1/TRBV3-2
CASSQDLAGYTF
TGTGCCAGCAGCCAAGACTTAGCTGGCTACACCTTC
>TRBJ2-7|TRBD2|-|TRBV6-5
CASKPGLGTYEQYF
TGTGCCAGCAAGCCGGGACTAGGAACCTACGAGCAGTACTTC
>TRBJ2-7|TRBD1|-|TRBV5-1
CASSFQGARFHEQYF
TGCGCCAGCAGCTTCCAGGGGGCCCGGTTCCACGAGCAGTACTTC
>TRBJ2-5|TRBD2|-|TRBV27
CASKLAGQETQYF
TGTGCCAGTAAACTAGCGGGGCAAGAGACCCAGTACTTC
>TRBJ2-7|TRBD1|few|TRBV5-1
CASSLRTGGEIYEQYF
TGCGCCAGCAGCTTGAGGACAGGGGGCGAAATCTACGAGCAGTACTTC
>TRBJ1-5|-|-|TRBV28
CASFALGGNQPQHF
TGTGCCAGCTTTGCGTTGGGGGGAAATCAGCCCCAGCATTTT
>TRBJ1-3|-|-|TRBV4-2
CASSQDPGNSGNTIYF
TGTGCCAGCAGCCAAGATCCGGGGAACTCTGGAAACACCATATATTTT
>TRBJ1-4|-|-|TRBV29-1
CSVEGGSGEKLFF
TGCAGCGTTGAGGGGGGGTCGGGTGAAAAACTGTTTTTT
>TRBJ2-2|-|-|TRBV5-1
CASSLKGVGELFF
TGCGCCAGCAGCTTGAAAGGGGTCGGGGAGCTGTTTTTT
>TRBJ1-6|-|-|TRBV2
CASRRFVNNSPLHF
TGTGCCAGCAGACGGTTCGTGAATAATTCACCCCTCCACTTT
>TRBJ2-5|TRBD2|-|TRBV7-9
CASSLGAGGQETQYF
TGTGCCAGCAGCTTAGGAGCGGGGGGGCAAGAGACCCAGTACTTC
>TRBJ2-4|-|few|TRBV2
CASTPRGLAKNIQYF
TGTGCCAGCACCCCACGAGGCCTAGCCAAAAACATTCAGTACTTC
>TRBJ1-1|-|-|TRBV2
CASSQGQFMNTEAFF
TGTGCCAGCAGCCAAGGACAGTTCATGAACACTGAAGCTTTCTTT
>TRBJ1-2|-|-|TRBV19
CASRHALGGNYGYTF
TGTGCCAGTAGACATGCTCTCGGAGGGAACTATGGCTACACCTTC
>TRBJ2-1|-|-|TRBV6-5
CASSREAGDEQFF
TGTGCCAGCAGCAGGGAGGCCGGGGATGAGCAGTTCTTC
>TRBJ1-2|-|-|TRBV19
CASSIKREGGYGYTF
TGTGCCAGTAGTATTAAGCGGGAGGGCGGCTATGGCTACACCTTC
>TRBJ1-1|-|-|TRBV3-1/TRBV3-2
CASSQGTMGVRNTEAFF
TGTGCCAGCAGCCAAGGGACTATGGGGGTTAGGAACACTGAAGCTTTCTTT
>TRBJ1-6|-|-|TRBV5-1
CASSSGVQNSPLHF
TGCGCCAGCAGCTCCGGAGTGCAGAATTCACCCCTCCACTTT
>TRBJ1-2|-|-|TRBV29-1
CSVYTTGGYTF
TGCAGCGTGTACACCACCGGGGGCTACACCTTC
>TRBJ1-2|-|-|TRBV27
CASSLRAIGGYTF
TGTGCCAGCAGTTTGCGGGCCATAGGGGGCTACACCTTC
>TRBJ1-2|TRBD1|-|TRBV2
CASTYRGGDYGYTF
TGTGCCAGCACCTACAGGGGTGGAGACTATGGCTACACCTTC
>TRBJ2-5|-|-|TRBV24-1
CATSDGGAGAQETQYF
TGTGCCACCAGTGATGGGGGGGCTGGGGCCCAAGAGACCCAGTACTTC
>TRBJ1-5|-|-|TRBV30
CAWSVQPNQPQHF
TGTGCCTGGAGTGTACAGCCGAATCAGCCCCAGCATTTT
>TRBJ2-3|TRBD2|-|TRBV2
CASRRRLASTDTQYF
TGTGCCAGCAGAAGGCGACTAGCCAGCACAGATACGCAGTATTTT
>TRBJ2-7|TRBD1|once|TRBV12-3/TRBV12-4
CASRGRTGEQYF
TGTGCCAGCAGGGGAAGGACAGGCGAGCAGTACTTC
>TRBJ1-4|-|once|TRBV19
CASSTYRATNEKLFF
TGTGCCAGTAGTACTTACAGGGCAACTAATGAAAAACTGTTTTTT
>TRBJ2-1|-|-|TRBV27
CASSLVPSGEQFF
TGTGCCAGCAGTTTGGTCCCTAGTGGTGAGCAGTTCTTC
>TRBJ2-5|TRBD2|-|TRBV7-2
CASRQSIAGPQSQYF
TGTGCCAGTAGACAATCAATAGCGGGCCCCCAGTCCCAGTACTTC
>TRBJ2-5|-|-|TRBV6-5
CASRSWETQYF
TGTGCCAGCAGGAGTTGGGAGACCCAGTACTTC
>TRBJ2-1|TRBD1|-|TRBV12-5
CASGMGQGSYNEQFF
TGTGCTAGTGGTATGGGACAGGGGTCCTACAATGAGCAGTTCTTC